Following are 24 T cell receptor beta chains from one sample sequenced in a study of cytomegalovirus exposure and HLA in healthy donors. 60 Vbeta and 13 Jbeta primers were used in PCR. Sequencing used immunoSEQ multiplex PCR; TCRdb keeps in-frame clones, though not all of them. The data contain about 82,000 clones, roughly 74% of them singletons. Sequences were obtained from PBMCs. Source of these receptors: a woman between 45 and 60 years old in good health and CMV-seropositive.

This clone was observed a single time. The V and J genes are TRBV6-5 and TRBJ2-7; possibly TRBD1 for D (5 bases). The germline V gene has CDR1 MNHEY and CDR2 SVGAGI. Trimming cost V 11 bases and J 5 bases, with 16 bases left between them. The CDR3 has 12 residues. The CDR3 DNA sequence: TGTGCCGTGGGGCCTCAAAACGACGAGCAGTACTTC. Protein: CAVGPQNDEQYF.

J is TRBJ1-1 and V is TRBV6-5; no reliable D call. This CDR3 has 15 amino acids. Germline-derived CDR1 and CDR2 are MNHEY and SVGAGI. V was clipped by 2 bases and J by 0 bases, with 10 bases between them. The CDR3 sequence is CASSYDTGLNTEAFF. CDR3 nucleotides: TGTGCCAGCAGTTACGATACCGGGTTGAACACTGAAGCTTTCTTT.

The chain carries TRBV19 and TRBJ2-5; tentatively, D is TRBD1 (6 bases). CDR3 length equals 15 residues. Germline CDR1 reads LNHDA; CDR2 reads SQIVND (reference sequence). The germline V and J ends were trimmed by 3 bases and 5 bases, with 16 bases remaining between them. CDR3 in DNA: TGTGCCAGTAGTATTTCGGCAGGGGATGGGGAGACCCAGTACTTC. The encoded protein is CASSISAGDGETQYF. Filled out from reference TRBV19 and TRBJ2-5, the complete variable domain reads DGGITQSPKYLFRKEGQNVTLSCEQNLNHDAMYWYRQDPGQGLRLIYYSQIVNDFQKGDIAEGYSVSREKKESFPLTVTSAQKNPTAFYLCASSISAGDGETQYFGPGTRLLVL.

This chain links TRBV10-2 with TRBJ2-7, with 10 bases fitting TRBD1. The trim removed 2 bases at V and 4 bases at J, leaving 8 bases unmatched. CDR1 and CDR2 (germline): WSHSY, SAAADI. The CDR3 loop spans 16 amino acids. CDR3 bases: TGCGCCAGCAGTGAGGACAGGGGGCGGATTATGTACGAGCAGTACTTC. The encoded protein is CASSEDRGRIMYEQYF.

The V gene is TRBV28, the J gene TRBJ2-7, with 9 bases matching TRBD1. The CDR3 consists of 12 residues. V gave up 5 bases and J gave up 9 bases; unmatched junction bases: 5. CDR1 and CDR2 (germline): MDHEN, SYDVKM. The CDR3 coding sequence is TGTGCCAGCAGTAGGACAGGGGATGGGCAGTACTTC. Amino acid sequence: CASSRTGDGQYF.

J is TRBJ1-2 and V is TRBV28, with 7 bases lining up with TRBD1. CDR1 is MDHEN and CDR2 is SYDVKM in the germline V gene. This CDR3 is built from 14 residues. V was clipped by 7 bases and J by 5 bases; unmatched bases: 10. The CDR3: CASTTVGRGYGYTF. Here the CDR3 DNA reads TGTGCCAGCACAACCGTGGGCAGGGGGTATGGCTACACCTTC.

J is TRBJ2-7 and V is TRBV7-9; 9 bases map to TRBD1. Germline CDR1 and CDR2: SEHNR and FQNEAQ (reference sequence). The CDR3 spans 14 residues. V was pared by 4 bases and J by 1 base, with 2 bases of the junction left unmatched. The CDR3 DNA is TGTGCCAGCAGCTCCGGGACAGGGTCCTACGAGCAGTACTTC. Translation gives CASSSGTGSYEQYF.

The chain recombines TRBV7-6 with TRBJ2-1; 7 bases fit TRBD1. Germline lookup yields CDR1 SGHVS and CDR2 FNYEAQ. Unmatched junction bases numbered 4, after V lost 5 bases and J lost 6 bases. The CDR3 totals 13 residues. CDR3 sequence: CASSRQGSNEQFF. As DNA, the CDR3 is TGTGCCAGCAGCAGACAGGGTAGCAATGAGCAGTTCTTC.

The CDR3 DNA reads TGTGCCAGCAGCCGCCGACTAGCGCACTCCTACGAGCAGTACTTC. This encodes CASSRRLAHSYEQYF. This chain joins TRBV5-6 and TRBJ2-7; 8 bases line up with TRBD2. This CDR3 region has 15 residues. Germline CDR1 reads SGHDT; CDR2 reads YYEEEE. V was clipped by 4 bases and J by 0 bases; unmatched bases: 6.

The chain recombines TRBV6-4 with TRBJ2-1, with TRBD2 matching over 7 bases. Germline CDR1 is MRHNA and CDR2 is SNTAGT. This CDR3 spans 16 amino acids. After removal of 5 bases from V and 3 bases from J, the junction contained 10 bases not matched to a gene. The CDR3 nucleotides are TGTGCCAGCAGTCCAGAGGGGACTACGCTCTACAATGAGCAGTTCTTC. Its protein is CASSPEGTTLYNEQFF.

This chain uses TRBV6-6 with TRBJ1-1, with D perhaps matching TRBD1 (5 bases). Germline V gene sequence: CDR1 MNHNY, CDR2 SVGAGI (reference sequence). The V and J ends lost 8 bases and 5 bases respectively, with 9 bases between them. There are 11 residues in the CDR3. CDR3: CASGRVTEAFF. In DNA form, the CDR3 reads TGTGCCAGCGGCAGGGTTACTGAAGCTTTCTTT.

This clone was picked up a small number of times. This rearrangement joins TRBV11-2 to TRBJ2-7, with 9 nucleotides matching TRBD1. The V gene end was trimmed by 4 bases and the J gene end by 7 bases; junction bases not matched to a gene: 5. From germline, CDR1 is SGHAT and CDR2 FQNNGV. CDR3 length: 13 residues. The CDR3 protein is CASSSGQGLEQYF. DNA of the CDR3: TGTGCCAGCAGCTCGGGACAGGGCTTGGAGCAGTACTTC.

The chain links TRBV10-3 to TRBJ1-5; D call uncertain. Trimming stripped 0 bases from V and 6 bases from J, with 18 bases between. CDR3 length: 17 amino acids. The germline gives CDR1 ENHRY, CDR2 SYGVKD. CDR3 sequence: CAISESREIPRGQPQHF. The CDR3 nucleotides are TGTGCCATCAGTGAGTCGAGGGAGATCCCCCGAGGTCAGCCCCAGCATTTT.

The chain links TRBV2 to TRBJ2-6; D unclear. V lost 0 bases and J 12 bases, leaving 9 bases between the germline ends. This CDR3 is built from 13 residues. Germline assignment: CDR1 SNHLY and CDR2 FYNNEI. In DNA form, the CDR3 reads TGTGCCAGCAGTGAAGCGCGGCTCGCCGTCCTGACTTTC. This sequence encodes CASSEARLAVLTF.

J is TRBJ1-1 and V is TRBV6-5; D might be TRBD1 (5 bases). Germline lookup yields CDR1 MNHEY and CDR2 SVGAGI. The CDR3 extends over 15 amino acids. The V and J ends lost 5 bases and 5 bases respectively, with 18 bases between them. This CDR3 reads CASSNSLQGWTEAFF. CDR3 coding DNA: TGTGCCAGCAGTAACAGCCTCCAGGGATGGACTGAAGCTTTCTTT.

The DNA of the CDR3 is TGCGCCAGCAGTCTGGGAGTTCTTCCCTATGGCTACACCTTC. It yields the protein CASSLGVLPYGYTF. This rearrangement joins TRBV23-1 to TRBJ1-2; no clear D. TRBV23-1 is marked as an open reading frame, function uncertain. This CDR3 has 14 residues. Trimming shortened V by 4 bases and J by 4 bases, and 13 bases separated the two germline ends.

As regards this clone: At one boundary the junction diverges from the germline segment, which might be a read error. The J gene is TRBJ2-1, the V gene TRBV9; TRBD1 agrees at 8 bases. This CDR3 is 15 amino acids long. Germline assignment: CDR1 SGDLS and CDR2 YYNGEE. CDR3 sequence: CASSVTGGSYNEQFF. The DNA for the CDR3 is TGTGCTAGCAGCGTAACAGGGGGCTCCTACAATGAGCAGTTCTTC.

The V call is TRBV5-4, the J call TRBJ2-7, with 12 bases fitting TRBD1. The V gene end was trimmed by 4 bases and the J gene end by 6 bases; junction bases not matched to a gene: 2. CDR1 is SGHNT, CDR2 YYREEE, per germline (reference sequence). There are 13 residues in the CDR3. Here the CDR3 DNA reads TGTGCCAGCAGCGGGACAGGGGGCGGCGAGCAGTACTTC. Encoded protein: CASSGTGGGEQYF.

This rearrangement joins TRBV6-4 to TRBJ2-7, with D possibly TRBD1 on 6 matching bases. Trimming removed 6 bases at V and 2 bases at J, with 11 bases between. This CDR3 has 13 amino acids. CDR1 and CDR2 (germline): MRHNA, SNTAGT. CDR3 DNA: TGTGCCAGCAGCAGACAGGTAACCTACGAGCAGTACTTC. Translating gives CASSRQVTYEQYF.

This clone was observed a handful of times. CDR3 protein: CASTPGGGGETQYF. CDR3 nucleotide sequence: TGTGCCAGCACCCCCGGGGGAGGAGGGGAGACCCAGTACTTC. The V and J genes are TRBV2 and TRBJ2-5; D may be TRBD2 (6 bases). Trimming cost V 7 bases and J 5 bases, with 17 bases left between them. This CDR3 has 14 residues. From germline, CDR1 is SNHLY and CDR2 FYNNEI.

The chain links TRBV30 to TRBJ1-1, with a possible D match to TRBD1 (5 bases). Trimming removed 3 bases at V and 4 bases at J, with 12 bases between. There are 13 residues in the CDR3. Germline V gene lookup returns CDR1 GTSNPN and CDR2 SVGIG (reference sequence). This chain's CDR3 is CAWRAGLVTEAFF. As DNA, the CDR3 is TGTGCCTGGAGAGCAGGGTTGGTCACTGAAGCTTTCTTT.

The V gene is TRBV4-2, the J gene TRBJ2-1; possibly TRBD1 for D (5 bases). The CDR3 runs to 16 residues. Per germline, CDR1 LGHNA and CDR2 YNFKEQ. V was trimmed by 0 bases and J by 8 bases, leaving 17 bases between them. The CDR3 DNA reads TGTGCCAGCAGCCAAGACGGCTTTGGCATCAGGGATGAGCAGTTCTTC. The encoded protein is CASSQDGFGIRDEQFF.

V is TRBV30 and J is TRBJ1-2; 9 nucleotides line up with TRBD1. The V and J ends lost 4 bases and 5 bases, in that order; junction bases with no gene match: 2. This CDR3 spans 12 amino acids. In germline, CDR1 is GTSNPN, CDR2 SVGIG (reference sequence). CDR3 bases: TGTGCCTGGAAAGGACAGGGGTATGGCTACACCTTC. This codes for CAWKGQGYGYTF.

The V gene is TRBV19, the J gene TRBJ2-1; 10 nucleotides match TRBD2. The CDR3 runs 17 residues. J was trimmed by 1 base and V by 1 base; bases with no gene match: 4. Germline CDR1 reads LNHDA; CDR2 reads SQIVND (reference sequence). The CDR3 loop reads CASSIGGLAASYNEQFF. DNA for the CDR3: TGTGCCAGTAGTATAGGTGGACTAGCGGCTTCCTACAATGAGCAGTTCTTC. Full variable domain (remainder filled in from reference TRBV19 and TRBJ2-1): DGGITQSPKYLFRKEGQNVTLSCEQNLNHDAMYWYRQDPGQGLRLIYYSQIVNDFQKGDIAEGYSVSREKKESFPLTVTSAQKNPTAFYLCASSIGGLAASYNEQFFGPGTRLTVL.